A selection of T cell receptor beta chains follows, all from one sample in a study of Ad26.COV2.S vaccination and SARS-CoV-2 variants. The repertoire was sequenced with immunoSEQ multiplex PCR; TCRdb's copy has only in-frame clones and lacks some. The sample carries around 340,000 clones, 85% to 90% recorded once. This specimen was peripheral blood, taken in a trial of Ad26.COV2.S vaccine versus placebo. These receptors all come from a person aged 18-60 years who received the Ad26.COV2.S COVID-19 vaccine or a placebo. CDR3s include the opening cysteine and the closing phenylalanine or tryptophan. Each record gives: J gene, V gene, clone size, D gene, CDR3 protein, CDR3 DNA. D genes are given only for firm matches. Size is stated for part of the rows, as once, few or many counts, or as a class when the clone is expanded.

>TRBJ1-1|TRBV3-1/TRBV3-2|-|TRBD1
CASSQPTGRGTEAFF
TGTGCCAGCAGCCAACCGACAGGGAGGGGAACTGAAGCTTTCTTT
>TRBJ2-5|TRBV6-5|-|-
CASRGPFLETQYF
TGTGCCAGCAGGGGTCCTTTCTTAGAGACCCAGTACTTC
>TRBJ1-6|TRBV12-5|-|-
CASGLDSYSPLHF
TGTGCTAGTGGTTTGGACAGTTATTCACCCCTCCACTTT
>TRBJ1-2|TRBV25-1|-|TRBD1
CASRRDSDGYTF
TGTGCCAGCAGGAGGGACAGCGATGGCTACACCTTC
>TRBJ2-1|TRBV5-8|-|-
CASSATRYNEQFF
TGTGCCAGCAGTGCGACGCGTTACAATGAGCAGTTCTTC
>TRBJ2-7|TRBV27|-|-
CASSLMARDHEQYF
TGTGCCAGCAGTTTAATGGCCAGGGACCACGAGCAGTACTTC
>TRBJ2-1|TRBV19|-|-
CASSMASSGGNEQFF
TGTGCCAGTAGTATGGCGTCTAGTGGTGGGAATGAGCAGTTCTTC
>TRBJ1-4|TRBV28|-|-
CASTTPGANWEKLFF
TGTGCCAGCACAACTCCGGGGGCCAATTGGGAAAAACTGTTTTTT
>TRBJ1-3|TRBV9|-|TRBD1
CASSPGTAGNTIYF
TGTGCCAGCAGCCCCGGGACAGCTGGAAACACCATATATTTT
>TRBJ2-7|TRBV10-1|-|-
CASSESGDTIPPTYEQYF
TGCGCCAGCAGTGAGTCGGGGGACACCATACCACCAACCTACGAGCAGTACTTC
>TRBJ1-5|TRBV28|-|TRBD1
CASSSTGGSINQPQHF
TGTGCCAGCAGTTCCACAGGGGGCTCTATCAATCAGCCCCAGCATTTT
>TRBJ2-5|TRBV30|-|TRBD2
CAWSVREGLQETQYF
TGTGCCTGGAGTGTACGGGAGGGCCTCCAAGAGACCCAGTACTTC
>TRBJ1-2|TRBV7-9|-|TRBD1
CASSLSGTDHYGYTF
TGTGCCAGCAGCTTGTCCGGGACAGACCACTATGGCTACACCTTC
>TRBJ1-3|TRBV4-1|-|TRBD1
CASSPTGLGNTIYF
TGCGCCAGCAGCCCGACAGGGTTGGGAAACACCATATATTTT
>TRBJ2-5|TRBV11-3|-|-
CASSLREDGETQYF
TGTGCCAGCAGCTTGAGGGAGGATGGAGAGACCCAGTACTTC
>TRBJ1-1|TRBV27|-|-
CASSLSRVYTEAFF
TGTGCCAGCAGTCTGTCGAGGGTATACACTGAAGCTTTCTTT
>TRBJ1-4|TRBV28|-|-
CASSFKFTEKLFF
TGTGCCAGCAGTTTTAAGTTCACCGAAAAACTGTTTTTT
>TRBJ2-3|TRBV5-5|-|-
CASKDEEESTDTQYF
TGTGCCAGCAAAGACGAGGAGGAGAGCACAGATACGCAGTATTTT
>TRBJ1-2|TRBV5-1|-|-
CASSLAQVNYGYTF
TGCGCCAGCAGCTTGGCACAGGTTAACTATGGCTACACCTTC
>TRBJ2-5|TRBV18|-|-
CASSPSETQYF
TGTGCCAGCTCACCTTCAGAGACCCAGTACTTC
>TRBJ2-5|TRBV7-2|-|TRBD1
CASSARGTGGGETQYF
TGTGCCAGCAGCGCCCGCGGGACAGGGGGCGGGGAGACCCAGTACTTC
>TRBJ1-4|TRBV5-1|-|-
CASSLLGTAATNEKLFF
TGCGCCAGCAGCTTGCTCGGGACCGCCGCAACTAATGAAAAACTGTTTTTT
>TRBJ2-5|TRBV6-5|-|-
CASSPEDIRMETQYF
TGTGCCAGCAGTCCCGAGGACATCCGTATGGAGACCCAGTACTTC
>TRBJ1-3|TRBV4-1|-|-
CASSRGGSGNTIYF
TGCGCCAGCAGCCGAGGGGGCTCTGGAAACACCATATATTTT
>TRBJ1-4|TRBV30|once|TRBD1
CAWSPWTGDNEKLFF
TGTGCCTGGAGTCCCTGGACAGGGGATAATGAAAAACTGTTTTTT
>TRBJ1-5|TRBV6-5|-|TRBD1
CASRKGTENQPQHF
TGTGCCAGCAGAAAAGGGACAGAAAATCAGCCCCAGCATTTT
>TRBJ2-7|TRBV11-2|-|-
CASSPGGYEQYF
TGTGCCAGCAGCCCCGGCGGATACGAGCAGTACTTC
>TRBJ2-7|TRBV5-5|-|TRBD1
CASSATGTGLYEQYF
TGTGCCAGCAGCGCAACCGGGACAGGGCTCTACGAGCAGTACTTC
>TRBJ1-3|TRBV9|once|TRBD1
CASSVAGQGYGNTIYF
TGTGCCAGCAGCGTAGCTGGACAGGGCTACGGAAACACCATATATTTT
>TRBJ2-7|TRBV19|-|TRBD1
CASTLTTGANHEQYF
TGTGCCAGTACCCTAACGACAGGGGCTAACCACGAGCAGTACTTC
>TRBJ1-2|TRBV23-1|-|-
CASSLLRGGYTF
TGCGCCAGCAGTCTACTACGCGGGGGCTACACCTTC